These 26 T cell receptor beta chains were all obtained from the same sample, sequenced in a study of blood T cell repertoires in COVID-19. Sequenced by immunoSEQ multiplex PCR; TCRdb stores in-frame clones only, minus some. This table holds under 350,000 clones, 89% found once. Specimen: peripheral blood. These receptors all stem from a man aged 50-60 years with acute or convalescent COVID-19.

This chain uses TRBV7-9 with TRBJ2-7; D may be TRBD2 (6 bases). CDR3 length: 17 amino acids. The V end lost 4 bases, the J end lost 0 bases, and 19 bases lay between the germline ends. From germline, CDR1 is SEHNR and CDR2 FQNEAQ (reference sequence). The DNA of the CDR3 is TGTGCCAGCAGCTCTGATTGGGGACTTTCAAGCTCCTACGAGCAGTACTTC. Its protein is CASSSDWGLSSSYEQYF.

This sequence joins TRBV4-1 and TRBJ2-2; 7 bases agree with TRBD1. Germline CDR1 MGHRA, CDR2 YSYEKL. The CDR3 runs to 14 residues. V trimming: 6 bases; J trimming: 5 bases; junction bases outside the gene matches: 6. This CDR3 is CASSRDSGTGELFF. The DNA for the CDR3 is TGCGCCAGCAGTCGGGACAGTGGGACCGGGGAGCTGTTTTTT.

This clone was observed once. A junction end diverges from the germline sequence, so it may reflect a read error. The V and J genes are TRBV20-1 and TRBJ2-3, with D unresolved. This CDR3 region has 10 residues. CDR1 DFQATT and CDR2 SNEGSKA come from the germline V gene (reference sequence). Here the CDR3 DNA reads TGCAGTGCCAGAGCGGATACGCAGTATTTT. It specifies CSARADTQYF.

The J gene is TRBJ1-5, the V gene TRBV7-3, with 10 bases identical to TRBD1. CDR1 SGHTA and CDR2 FQGTGA come from the germline V gene. The CDR3 has 13 residues. The V and J ends lost 8 bases and 6 bases, in that order; junction bases with no gene match: 4. The CDR3 loop reads CASGQGGGQPQHF. CDR3 DNA: TGTGCCAGCGGACAGGGGGGTGGTCAGCCCCAGCATTTT.

V usage is TRBV6-5 and J usage is TRBJ2-1; 7 bases fit TRBD2. Germline V gene lookup returns CDR1 MNHEY and CDR2 SVGAGI. V lost 0 bases and J lost 6; bases outside the gene matches: 2. This CDR3 has 14 amino acids. Here the CDR3 reads CASSYSGGGNEQFF. Written as DNA, the CDR3 is TGTGCCAGCAGTTACTCGGGGGGGGGCAATGAGCAGTTCTTC.

This clone was seen a single time. The rearrangement links TRBV5-1 to TRBJ1-2; tentatively, D is TRBD1 (6 bases). Trimming took 7 bases from V and 6 from J, leaving 19 bases between them. The germline V gene encodes CDR1 SGHRS and CDR2 YFSETQ. The CDR3 extends over 14 amino acids. Written as DNA, the CDR3 is TGCGCCAGCCCCAGGGGAGGGGCCGGGGATGGCTACACCTTC. Encoded protein: CASPRGGAGDGYTF.

The rearrangement links TRBV12-3 or TRBV12-4 to TRBJ1-5; weak D call: TRBD1 (5 bases). Trimming cost V 5 bases and J 1 base, with 6 bases left between them. The CDR3 runs 13 residues. The CDR3 here is CASSRGSNQPQHF. The DNA for the CDR3 is TGTGCCAGCAGTAGGGGCAGCAATCAGCCCCAGCATTTT.

This sequence joins TRBV7-3 and TRBJ2-3; 10 positions agree with TRBD2. V trimming: 4 bases; J trimming: 12 bases; junction bases outside the gene matches: 7. From germline, CDR1 is SGHTA and CDR2 FQGTGA. This CDR3 is built from 13 residues. The CDR3, as DNA: TGTGCCAGCAGCTCTAATAGCGGGGGGCCACAGTATTTT. It codes for CASSSNSGGPQYF.

This sequence joins TRBV4-1 and TRBJ1-2; D is undetermined. Germline CDR1 is MGHRA and CDR2 is YSYEKL. This CDR3 is built from 14 residues. The V end was cut by 0 bases, the J end by 7 bases, with 12 bases between. The CDR3 DNA follows: TGCGCCAGCAGCCAAGATTCGGGGTACGGTGGCTACACCTTC. Encoded protein: CASSQDSGYGGYTF.

The rearrangement links TRBV7-2 to TRBJ1-6; perhaps TRBD1 as D (6 bases). Germline CDR1 and CDR2: SGHTA and FQGNSA. The CDR3 length is 14 residues. V shed 1 base and J shed 7 bases, with 8 bases lying between them. The DNA of the CDR3 is TGTGCCAGCAGCTTAGAACAGGGAAATTCACCCCTCCACTTT. This encodes CASSLEQGNSPLHF.

The chain has TRBV18 and TRBJ1-4, with 9 bases aligning to TRBD1. CDR3 length: 14 amino acids. The germline gives CDR1 KGHSH, CDR2 LQKENI. After removal of 6 bases from V and 8 bases from J, the junction contained 7 bases not matched to a gene. CDR3 protein: CASSGTGIGEKLFF. In DNA, the CDR3 is TGTGCCAGCTCGGGGACAGGGATTGGGGAAAAACTGTTTTTT.

The chain employs TRBV6-5 and TRBJ1-2, with 10 positions matching TRBD1. This CDR3 contains 14 residues. Trimming at V came to 6 bases and at J to 5 bases, leaving 6 bases not matched to a gene. Germline lookup yields CDR1 MNHEY and CDR2 SVGAGI. Written as DNA, the CDR3 is TGTGCCAGCAGCGACAGGGGGCGTGGATATGGCTACACCTTC. Protein product: CASSDRGRGYGYTF.

The chain couples TRBV27 to TRBJ1-1; no reliable D call. From germline, CDR1 is MNHEY and CDR2 SMNVEV (reference sequence). Trimming took 5 bases from V and 8 from J, leaving 21 bases between them. The length of the CDR3 is 15 residues. This chain's CDR3 is CASSESPPGQREAFF. Here the CDR3 DNA reads TGTGCCAGCAGTGAATCTCCTCCGGGCCAGCGGGAAGCTTTCTTT.

This chain uses TRBV7-9 with TRBJ1-5; no definite D call. Germline V lookup: CDR1 SEHNR, CDR2 FQNEAQ (reference sequence). The CDR3 length is 14 residues. Trimming pared 0 bases from V and 4 bases from J, leaving 7 bases between. The CDR3 loop reads CASSLATGNQPQHF. In nucleotides, the CDR3 is TGTGCCAGCAGCTTAGCGACGGGAAATCAGCCCCAGCATTTT.

The V and J genes are TRBV9 and TRBJ1-1; D unclear. V lost 0 bases, J lost 2 bases, and 14 bases lay in between. The CDR3 runs 16 residues. CDR1 is SGDLS and CDR2 is YYNGEE in the germline V gene. For the CDR3, the DNA is TGTGCCAGCAGCGTAGATGGATTGAGGTCCAACACTGAAGCTTTCTTT. The encoded protein is CASSVDGLRSNTEAFF.

The CDR3 loop reads CASSLRQGADGELFF. The CDR3 DNA reads TGTGCCAGCAGCTTAAGACAGGGGGCGGACGGGGAGCTGTTTTTT. This sequence joins TRBV13 and TRBJ2-2; 10 nucleotides match TRBD1. In germline, CDR1 is PRHDT, CDR2 FYEKMQ (reference sequence). The CDR3 consists of 15 residues. Losses at the gene ends were 2 bases for V and 7 bases for J; bases not matched to a gene: 4.

This clone has just a few counts. This chain connects TRBV19 to TRBJ1-3; possibly TRBD1 for D (5 bases). Germline assignment: CDR1 LNHDA and CDR2 SQIVND (reference sequence). Deletions cut 9 bases from V and 9 bases from J, with 18 bases between. The CDR3 runs to 13 residues. The CDR3 DNA sequence: TGTGCCAGCAGGGTCGAGGCTAGACCCACCATATATTTT. This codes for CASRVEARPTIYF.

The V and J genes are TRBV15 and TRBJ2-1, with 9 bases fitting TRBD1. Germline loops: CDR1 LNHNV, CDR2 YYDKDF (reference sequence). The length of the CDR3 is 15 residues. With 3 bases clipped from V and 4 bases from J, the junction kept 4 bases outside the gene matches. CDR3 protein: CATSSGTGRYNEQFF. In DNA form, the CDR3 reads TGTGCCACCAGCAGTGGGACAGGGCGTTACAATGAGCAGTTCTTC.

The chain employs TRBV11-2 and TRBJ1-6, with D maybe TRBD1 (5 bases). The CDR3 has 15 amino acids. Germline V lookup: CDR1 SGHAT, CDR2 FQNNGV. V was cut by 1 base and J by 10 bases, with 14 bases left in between. CDR3 in DNA: TGTGCCAGCAGCTTAGTTGCAGGGCCCGGGTCACCCCTCCACTTT. Its translation: CASSLVAGPGSPLHF. Full variable domain (missing parts from reference TRBV11-2 and TRBJ1-6): EAGVAQSPRYKIIEKRQSVAFWCNPISGHATLYWYQQILGQGPKLLIQFQNNGVVDDSQLPKDRFSAERLKGVDSTLKIQPAKLEDSAVYLCASSLVAGPGSPLHFGNGTRLTVT.

The chain employs TRBV19 and TRBJ2-7; a weak D match, TRBD1 (6 bases). V gave up 1 base and J gave up 3 bases, with 13 bases separating them. Germline loops: CDR1 LNHDA, CDR2 SQIVND (reference sequence). The CDR3 has 15 residues. The CDR3 bases are TGTGCCAGTAGTATAGCCGGGACACGGAACTACGAGCAGTACTTC. It translates to CASSIAGTRNYEQYF.

This clone was seen more than once but under ten times. The CDR3 spells CASSMGQGPYEQYF. The DNA for the CDR3 is TGTGCCAGTAGTATGGGACAGGGCCCCTACGAGCAGTACTTC. The gene calls are TRBV19 and TRBJ2-7; TRBD1 aligns across 9 bases. CDR1 and CDR2 from the germline V gene are LNHDA and SQIVND (reference sequence). J gave up 2 bases and V 3 bases, and 2 bases lay outside the gene matches. This CDR3 contains 14 residues. The entire variable domain, with the rest obtained from reference TRBV19 and TRBJ2-7, is as follows: DGGITQSPKYLFRKEGQNVTLSCEQNLNHDAMYWYRQDPGQGLRLIYYSQIVNDFQKGDIAEGYSVSREKKESFPLTVTSAQKNPTAFYLCASSMGQGPYEQYFGPGTRLTVT.

This sequence joins TRBV5-1 and TRBJ1-3; D is undetermined. The CDR3 consists of 14 residues. Germline CDR1 SGHRS, CDR2 YFSETQ. The V and J ends lost 4 bases and 0 bases respectively, with 8 bases between them. The CDR3 DNA reads as TGCGCCAGCAGCATACCAGACTCTGGAAACACCATATATTTT. Protein product: CASSIPDSGNTIYF.

The chain couples TRBV3-1 (or the pseudogene TRBV3-2) to TRBJ1-4, with D perhaps TRBD1 (5 bases). CDR1 is LGHDT, CDR2 YNNKEL, per germline (reference sequence). The CDR3 spans 15 residues. V was trimmed by 3 bases and J by 8 bases, leaving 16 bases between them. The CDR3 DNA sequence: TGTGCCAGCAGCCAGGGGACTACCGCGGGGGAAAAACTGTTTTTT. Translating gives CASSQGTTAGEKLFF.

The chain carries TRBV3-1 (or the pseudogene TRBV3-2) and TRBJ2-1, with 7 bases aligning to TRBD2. The length of the CDR3 is 13 residues. From germline, CDR1 is LGHDT and CDR2 YNNKEL (reference sequence). Trimming cost V 1 base and J 6 bases; bases outside gene matches: 0. In DNA form, the CDR3 reads TGTGCCAGCAGCCAAGCGGGAGGCAATGAGCAGTTCTTC. Translated: CASSQAGGNEQFF.

The chain has TRBV4-1 and TRBJ1-1, with D perhaps matching TRBD1 (5 bases). Deletions cut 4 bases from V and 0 bases from J, with 12 bases between. The CDR3 has 15 residues. The germline gives CDR1 MGHRA, CDR2 YSYEKL. The CDR3 spells CASSRGGIMNTEAFF. In DNA form, the CDR3 reads TGCGCCAGCAGCCGGGGGGGGATTATGAACACTGAAGCTTTCTTT.

The chain employs TRBV27 and TRBJ2-7; unclear D gene. Germline V CDR1 and CDR2: MNHEY, SMNVEV (reference sequence). The germline V and J ends were trimmed by 1 base and 7 bases, with 11 bases remaining between them. There are 13 residues in the CDR3. This chain's CDR3 is CASSLLATREQYF. CDR3 nucleotide sequence: TGTGCCAGCAGTTTATTAGCCACTCGAGAGCAGTACTTC.